This TCR beta chain was observed in a study of OX40 agonist ivuxolimab in advanced cancers. The study, taken as a whole, reports: The average count of expanded clones was higher among CD8+ T cells than among CD4+. Certain nonresponding patients likewise had low normalized T-cell clonal expansion.

This CDR3 contains 15 residues. Germline CDR1 reads SGHTA; CDR2 reads FQGNSA. V dropped 2 bases and J dropped 5; count of bases not matched to a gene: 9. This table comes from immunoSEQ multiplex PCR, and its TCRdb copy is limited to in-frame clones, with some not included. The data contain about 80,000 clones, roughly 90% of them singletons. A note on this clone: Its target is not known.

The sequence was obtained from an adult with an advanced solid tumor such as melanoma, head and neck, liver or kidney cancer. This specimen consisted of CD4+ or CD8+ T cells sorted from blood, obtained in a trial of the OX40 agonist ivuxolimab. The rearrangement uses TRBV7-2 and TRBJ2-7, with TRBD1 identical over 7 bases. The CDR3 region is CASSLSGQRFHEQYF. The CDR3 DNA reads TGTGCCAGCAGCTTATCGGGACAGAGGTTTCACGAGCAGTACTTC.